This T cell receptor (beta chain) was identified during a study of early T cells in non-severe SARS-CoV-2 infection. This clonotype appeared a few times. As part of library construction, unique molecular identifiers were attached to individual cDNA molecules. From the 5' RACE reads, TCRdb called clonotypes with MiXCR, one entry per CDR3 protein. The sample consists of around 88,000 distinct CDR3 sequences, around an eighth of them appearing once. The CDR3 has 13 amino acids. In germline, CDR1 is DFQATT, CDR2 SNEGSKA (reference sequence). The V segment lost 7 bases and the J segment 9 bases; nucleotides outside the gene matches: 9.

This chain connects TRBV20-1 to TRBJ2-2; TRBD1 matches at 9 bases. The receptor was isolated from an adult who was a healthcare worker with PCR-confirmed SARS-CoV-2 infection or an uninfected control (not recorded which). Sequencing was performed on whole blood. CDR3 nucleotides: TGCAGTGTTAACAGGGGGCCTGGCTGGGAGCTGTTTTTT. Amino acids: CSVNRGPGWELFF.